Presented here are 19 T cell receptor beta chains from one specimen sequenced in a study of T cells in Graves' hyperthyroidism and ophthalmopathy. Amplified TCR beta CDR3 regions came from RNA transcripts. Researchers ran a first-round RT-PCR on the TCR CDR3 using the HTBI primer set. TCRdb ran MiXCR on the multiplex PCR reads and lists one entry per CDR3 protein. The sample comprises 400,000 or so distinct CDR3 sequences, over 12% of which are singletons, and over 25% rests with the top ten. Source material: blood. The receptor set was obtained from a man aged 50 or older with Graves' ophthalmopathy.

This clonotype was observed a handful of times. This sequence joins TRBV12-3 or TRBV12-4 and TRBJ2-1, with 9 bases fitting TRBD1. The CDR3 consists of 14 residues. V lost 3 bases and J lost 14; bases outside the gene matches: 11. CDR3 DNA: TGTGCCAGCAGTTTGGGGACAGGGTCTGGTTTGGAGTTCTTC. Its protein is CASSLGTGSGLEFF.

This clonotype was observed at least ten times. This chain's CDR3 is CSARDLIGGLYNEQFF. The CDR3 coding sequence is TGCAGTGCTAGAGATCTAATAGGGGGACTATACAATGAGCAGTTCTTC. This chain connects TRBV20-1 to TRBJ2-1; weak D call: TRBD2 (7 bases). Germline V lookup: CDR1 DFQATT, CDR2 SNEGSKA (reference sequence). This CDR3 is 16 amino acids long. Trimming left V 0 bases short and J 4 bases short, with 16 bases between.

This clonotype came up many times. The chain recombines TRBV27 with TRBJ1-2; weak D call: TRBD1 (6 bases). The CDR3 contains 16 residues. Germline V gives CDR1 MNHEY, CDR2 SMNVEV (reference sequence). The germline V and J ends were trimmed by 6 bases and 3 bases, with 20 bases remaining between them. The CDR3 DNA is TGTGCCAGCAGCCGCCTAACCGGGACAAGCGACTATGGCTACACCTTC. Translating gives CASSRLTGTSDYGYTF.

This clonotype came up many times. V and J are TRBV7-9 and TRBJ2-5; D perhaps matches TRBD1 (6 bases). This CDR3 is 11 amino acids long. From germline, CDR1 is SEHNR and CDR2 FQNEAQ (reference sequence). Trimming removed 5 bases from V and 9 bases from J, with 10 bases in between. The CDR3: CASSIGQPQYF. The CDR3 DNA sequence: TGTGCCAGCAGCATCGGACAGCCCCAGTACTTC.

CDR3 nucleotides: TGTGCCAGCAGCTTAACACCAGGAGGGGAGACCCAGTACTTC. It yields the protein CASSLTPGGETQYF. The rearrangement links TRBV7-3 to TRBJ2-5, with D maybe TRBD2 (6 bases). The CDR3 runs to 14 residues. Germline V gene data show CDR1 as SGHTA and CDR2 as FQGTGA. The V and J ends lost 0 bases and 5 bases respectively, with 10 bases between them. Full variable domain (outside the CDR3, taken from reference TRBV7-3 and TRBJ2-5): GAGVSQTPSNKVTEKGKYVELRCDPISGHTALYWYRQSLGQGPEFLIYFQGTGAADDSGLPNDRFFAVRPEGSVSTLKIQRTERGDSAVYLCASSLTPGGETQYFGPGTRLLVL.

V and J are TRBV5-4 and TRBJ2-2; maybe TRBD1 (5 bases). The CDR3 sequence is 15 residues long. The germline CDR1 and CDR2 sequences are SGHNT and YYREEE (reference sequence). V dropped 3 bases and J dropped 1 base, with 10 bases sitting between them. The DNA of the CDR3 is TGTGCCAGCAGCTCCCCGGACAAGAACACCGGGGAGCTGTTTTTT. This gives the protein CASSSPDKNTGELFF.

The chain uses TRBV13 and TRBJ2-1; tentative D call: TRBD1 (6 bases). This CDR3 is 13 amino acids long. Germline values: CDR1 PRHDT, CDR2 FYEKMQ (reference sequence). Trimming left V 5 bases short and J 10 bases short, with 15 bases between. CDR3 coding DNA: TGTGCCAGCAGCACAGGGTTTTCTATCGAGCAGTTCTTC. Translated, it gives CASSTGFSIEQFF.

This clonotype was detected many times. The gene calls are TRBV27 and TRBJ1-5, with D possibly TRBD1 on 6 matching bases. Germline V gene lookup returns CDR1 MNHEY and CDR2 SMNVEV (reference sequence). With 3 bases removed from V and 6 bases from J, the gap between germline ends came to 15 bases. CDR3 size: 15 residues. CDR3 nucleotide sequence: TGTGCCAGCAGTTTTTCCCCGGGGGCTGGTCAGCCCCAGCATTTT. Its translation is CASSFSPGAGQPQHF.

This chain connects TRBV14 to TRBJ2-4; TRBD1 matches at 7 bases. This CDR3 has 16 residues. Trimming at V came to 0 bases and at J to 10 bases, leaving 12 bases not matched to a gene. Germline V gene data show CDR1 as SGHDN and CDR2 as FVKESK. In DNA form, the CDR3 reads TGTGCCAGCAGCCAAGAAACCGGGACAGTCGCGAGAATTCAGTACTTC. This codes for CASSQETGTVARIQYF.

This chain links TRBV7-9 with TRBJ2-6; D not certain. Trimming took off 7 bases at V and 0 bases at J, with 10 bases between the two ends. The CDR3 is 15 residues long. The germline CDR1 and CDR2 sequences are SEHNR and FQNEAQ (reference sequence). The CDR3 loop is CASTLLGSGANVLTF. The CDR3 DNA reads TGTGCCAGCACCCTACTGGGCTCTGGGGCCAACGTCCTGACTTTC. The full variable domain, completed using reference TRBV7-9 and TRBJ2-6, is DTGVSQNPRHKITKRGQNVTFRCDPISEHNRLYWYRQTLGQGPEFLTYFQNEAQLEKSRLLSDRFSAERPKGSFSTLEIQRTEQGDSAMYLCASTLLGSGANVLTFGAGSRLTVL.

This rearrangement joins TRBV10-3 to TRBJ2-2; D gene uncertain. The germline V and J ends were trimmed by 3 bases and 5 bases, with 13 bases remaining between them. The CDR3 has 15 amino acids. Germline V CDR1 and CDR2: ENHRY, SYGVKD. The CDR3 bases are TGTGCCATCAGTGATCCGAACACCTTAACCGGGGAGCTGTTTTTT. It translates to CAISDPNTLTGELFF.

The chain is built from TRBV15 and TRBJ1-6, with D uncertain. Germline V gives CDR1 LNHNV, CDR2 YYDKDF (reference sequence). There are 13 residues in the CDR3. The germline V and J ends were trimmed by 0 bases and 7 bases, with 4 bases remaining between them. CDR3 bases: TGTGCCACCAGCAGAGACACGAATTCACCCCTCCACTTT. This translates into CATSRDTNSPLHF.

The chain is built from TRBV5-1 and TRBJ2-7, with TRBD2 as a possible D gene (5 bases). CDR1 is SGHRS and CDR2 is YFSETQ in the germline V gene. The CDR3 length is 15 residues. Trimming pared 4 bases from V and 4 bases from J, leaving 18 bases between. The CDR3 coding sequence is TGCGCCAGCAGCCAAGCGGACCTACCTGGTTACGAGCAGTACTTC. This sequence encodes CASSQADLPGYEQYF.

This clonotype was detected ten times or more. This chain joins TRBV7-8 and TRBJ1-4; D gene unclear. The CDR3 spans 15 residues. Germline V lookup: CDR1 SGHVS, CDR2 FQNEAQ. Deletions cut 2 bases from V and 5 bases from J, with 12 bases between. CDR3 nucleotide sequence: TGTGCCAGCAGCTTACACTGGGCTTCGAATGAAAAACTGTTTTTT. Translated, it gives CASSLHWASNEKLFF.

The rearrangement links TRBV2 to TRBJ2-7; 13 bases fit TRBD2. The CDR3 loop spans 14 amino acids. CDR1 and CDR2 (germline): SNHLY, FYNNEI. J was trimmed by 5 bases and V by 6 bases; bases with no gene match: 4. The CDR3 here is CASSPTSGRDEQYF. CDR3 sequence (DNA): TGTGCCAGCAGCCCCACTAGCGGGAGGGACGAGCAGTACTTC.

The J gene is TRBJ1-3, the V gene TRBV4-1, with D hard to call. Germline V gene sequence: CDR1 MGHRA, CDR2 YSYEKL. The V and J ends lost 0 bases and 4 bases respectively, with 19 bases between them. The CDR3 length is 18 residues. CDR3 DNA: TGCGCCAGCAGCCAAGATCGGGAGGCGCCTGTGAGGGGAAACACCATATATTTT. Encoded protein: CASSQDREAPVRGNTIYF.

In this sample, this clonotype turned up many times. The rearrangement links TRBV7-3 to TRBJ1-2, with D perhaps matching TRBD1 (5 bases). Trimming stripped 5 bases from V and 2 bases from J, with 12 bases between. The CDR3 is 14 residues long. The V gene's germline CDR1 is SGHTA and CDR2 FQGTGA. The CDR3 reads CASSRAGTNYGYTF. The CDR3 DNA follows: TGTGCCAGCAGCCGAGCGGGGACCAACTATGGCTACACCTTC.

This clonotype has ten or more counts. The chain uses TRBV2 and TRBJ2-5, with TRBD2 matching 14 bases. The germline gives CDR1 SNHLY, CDR2 FYNNEI. The CDR3 length is 18 residues. V was clipped by 1 base and J by 5 bases; unmatched bases: 9. For the CDR3, the DNA is TGTGCCAGCAGTGAAGATCCGGGACTAGCGGGAGTCACGGAGACCCAGTACTTC. It encodes CASSEDPGLAGVTETQYF.

Concerning this clonotype: A clone one base away is much larger, so this may be a read error. The chain links TRBV13 to TRBJ2-7; possibly TRBD1 or TRBD2 for D (6 bases each). Judging by the DNA end, TRBJ2-1 fits better; the J call may be wrong. This CDR3 has 15 amino acids. Looked up from germline, CDR1 is PRHDT and CDR2 is FYEKMQ (reference sequence). The CDR3 DNA follows: TGTGCCAGCAGCCTGGGGGGCGCAAGGTCCTACGAGCAGTTCTTC. Residues: CASSLGGARSYEQFF.